The 14 T cell receptor beta chains below were found in one sample sequenced in a study of naive and memory T cell subsets. An equimolar mix of two oligonucleotides served as the beta constant-region primer for TRBC1 and TRBC2. Four rounds of PCR amplified the ligated cDNA using nested alpha and beta constant-region primers plus SP2. TCRdb recomputed calls from the UMI-ligation and nested PCR reads with MiXCR, one row per CDR3 protein. The sample consists of approximately 80,000 distinct CDR3 sequences, around 9% of them appearing once. Sequences were obtained from naive CD8+ T cells from blood. Source of these receptors: a human donor in good health.

This clonotype was detected many times. The chain has TRBV11-2 and TRBJ2-3, with 7 bases that match TRBD2. The CDR3 sequence is 15 residues long. V shed 1 base, J shed 5 bases, and the junction held 6 bases outside the gene matches. Germline CDR1 and CDR2: SGHAT and FQNNGV. The CDR3 protein is CASSLVGGPIDTQYF. The CDR3 DNA sequence: TGTGCCAGCAGCTTAGTGGGAGGGCCAATAGATACGCAGTATTTT.

In its sample, this clonotype was seen a few times. The chain recombines TRBV6-1 with TRBJ1-1, with TRBD1 as a possible D gene (6 bases). Trimming removed 10 bases at V and 1 base at J, with 10 bases between. Germline CDR1 reads MNHNS; CDR2 reads SASEGT. This CDR3 contains 12 residues. The CDR3 nucleotides are TGTGCCATCTCGACAGGGAACACTGAAGCTTTCTTT. Encoded protein: CAISTGNTEAFF.

This clonotype showed up many times. This chain uses TRBV10-1 with TRBJ2-2; TRBD2 matches 10 bases. Germline V gene data show CDR1 as WNHNN and CDR2 as SYGVQD (reference sequence). With 10 bases clipped from V and 6 bases from J, the junction kept 5 bases outside the gene matches. The CDR3 covers 13 residues. The CDR3 sequence: CATGTSVAGELFF. The CDR3 DNA follows: TGCGCCACCGGGACTAGCGTGGCCGGGGAGCTGTTTTTT.

This clonotype was seen more than once but under ten times. This chain uses TRBV2 with TRBJ2-5, with D uncertain. V lost 10 bases and J lost 5, with 11 bases in between. Germline V lookup: CDR1 SNHLY, CDR2 FYNNEI. The CDR3 covers 11 residues. The CDR3 sequence: CAIGSAETQYF. CDR3 DNA: TGTGCCATAGGATCGGCGGAGACCCAGTACTTC.

The V and J genes are TRBV12-3 or TRBV12-4 and TRBJ2-5, with D tentatively TRBD1 (6 bases). The CDR3 contains 14 residues. The V end lost 1 base, the J end lost 5 bases, and 11 bases lay between the germline ends. CDR3 coding DNA: TGTGCCAGCAGTTTAGGGACAGAATGGGAGACCCAGTACTTC. Translation gives CASSLGTEWETQYF.

In its sample, this clonotype was seen a few times. The rearrangement uses TRBV28 and TRBJ2-1; the match to TRBD1 covers 11 bases. Germline V gives CDR1 MDHEN, CDR2 SYDVKM. Trimming cost V 4 bases and J 7 bases; bases outside gene matches: 6. The CDR3 totals 15 residues. The CDR3 nucleotides read TGTGCCAGCAGTTATCCGGGACAGGGGGGGAATGAGCAGTTCTTC. Translation: CASSYPGQGGNEQFF.

This clonotype was seen a handful of times. This chain links TRBV12-5 with TRBJ2-1, with a weak D call TRBD1 (6 bases). V lost 3 bases and J 8 bases, leaving 20 bases between the germline ends. Germline V gene sequence: CDR1 LGHNT, CDR2 FRNRAP. CDR3 size: 16 residues. This chain's CDR3 is CASGFGSRIGGDEQFF. The DNA for the CDR3 is TGTGCTAGTGGTTTCGGGTCGCGGATAGGGGGTGATGAGCAGTTCTTC.

At least ten counts were recorded for this clonotype. The CDR3 DNA sequence: TGTGCCAGCAGCACGAGCGGGAGGAAGTACGAGCAGTACTTC. It encodes CASSTSGRKYEQYF. V gene TRBV12-3 or TRBV12-4 combines with J gene TRBJ2-7; 9 bases are shared with TRBD2. V was clipped by 6 bases and J by 4 bases; unmatched bases: 7. The CDR3 spans 14 residues.

This clonotype was counted many times. The chain carries TRBV19 and TRBJ2-1, with D tentatively TRBD1 (5 bases). Germline V gives CDR1 LNHDA, CDR2 SQIVND (reference sequence). The CDR3 loop spans 11 amino acids. V dropped 9 bases and J dropped 9 bases, with 12 bases sitting between them. The CDR3 region has the DNA TGTGCCAGCTTCCAGGGTGGTGAGCAGTTCTTC. Its translation: CASFQGGEQFF.

There are a few counts of this clonotype. This chain's CDR3 is CASSLHRGSNQPQHF. The CDR3 nucleotides are TGTGCCAGCAGTTTACACAGGGGTAGCAATCAGCCCCAGCATTTT. This rearrangement joins TRBV27 to TRBJ1-5, with 7 bases that match TRBD1. V gave up 2 bases and J gave up 0 bases; unmatched junction bases: 1. CDR1 MNHEY and CDR2 SMNVEV come from the germline V gene (reference sequence). This CDR3 has 15 residues.

There are a few counts of this clonotype. The chain couples TRBV5-6 to TRBJ2-2, with no clear D. This CDR3 spans 14 amino acids. V lost 0 bases and J lost 2, with 5 bases in between. CDR1 is SGHDT, CDR2 YYEEEE, per germline. CDR3 sequence reads: CASSLVANTGELFF. The CDR3 nucleotides are TGTGCCAGCAGCTTGGTGGCCAACACCGGGGAGCTGTTTTTT.

This clonotype came up many times. The chain couples TRBV27 to TRBJ1-4; D possibly corresponds to TRBD1 (5 bases). The CDR3 consists of 14 residues. Trimming took 6 bases from V and 6 from J, leaving 14 bases between them. Germline V gene data show CDR1 as MNHEY and CDR2 as SMNVEV (reference sequence). CDR3 in amino acids: CASRLTGGYEKLFF. As DNA, the CDR3 is TGTGCCAGCAGGCTCACCGGGGGGTATGAAAAACTGTTTTTT.

This clonotype was picked up many times. The V gene is TRBV2, the J gene TRBJ1-5, with D possibly being TRBD1 (5 bases). Trimming left V 7 bases short and J 3 bases short, with 13 bases between. This CDR3 comprises 14 residues. Germline lookup yields CDR1 SNHLY and CDR2 FYNNEI. The DNA of the CDR3 is TGTGCCAGCAAAGGGGTGGATTACAATCAGCCCCAGCATTTT. This gives the protein CASKGVDYNQPQHF.

This clonotype was counted a few times. The rearrangement uses TRBV6-1 and TRBJ2-7; D not certain. This CDR3 is built from 15 residues. Germline CDR1 reads MNHNS; CDR2 reads SASEGT. The germline V and J ends were trimmed by 4 bases and 1 base, with 14 bases remaining between them. CDR3 in amino acids: CASSVGRGASYEQYF. CDR3 in DNA: TGTGCCAGCAGTGTCGGGCGAGGCGCTTCCTACGAGCAGTACTTC.